This TCR beta chain was sequenced for a study of PD-1 blockade in classical Hodgkin lymphoma. On the study more broadly: On a schedule of every 2 weeks, patients received nivolumab 3 mg/kg intravenously.

Comments on this clone: Its specificity is not known.

Regarding the study as a whole: CD4+ TCR diversity rose significantly by C4D1, and CD8+ TCR diversity did not. Patients newly diagnosed and complete responders had comparable baseline diversity. Reports described newly diagnosed patients as having lower baseline TCR diversity than healthy donors.

With no exception, relapse followed autologous stem cell transplantation in all patients, and brentuximab vedotin exposure varied. Clones were sequenced by immunoSEQ multiplex PCR, and TCRdb holds only the in-frame ones, with some missing. This table has 50,000 to 85,000 clones, over 70% appearing once. The source is a human donor with classical Hodgkin lymphoma. Material: peripheral blood mononuclear cells (PBMCs), obtained before the second cycle of nivolumab.

This chain's CDR3 is CASSFGVQGAVAGNTIYF. The CDR3 nucleotides are TGTGCCAGCAGCTTTGGGGTGCAGGGGGCAGTCGCTGGAAACACCATATATTTT. This sequence joins TRBV7-2 and TRBJ1-3; 8 bases are a match to TRBD1. Germline trimming cut 3 bases from V and 2 bases from J; bases unmatched to any gene: 12. Per the germline V gene, CDR1 is SGHTA and CDR2 is FQGNSA. The CDR3 has 18 residues.